The clone carrying this T cell receptor beta chain was counted between two and nine times. Its antigen is not identified. Germline CDR1 is DFQATT and CDR2 is SNEGSKA (reference sequence). The CDR3 spans 16 residues. The junction had 9 bases not matched to a gene; V was cut back by 2 bases and J by 5 bases. The data originate from a study of T-cell reconstitution after alpha-beta-depleted transplantation in children. Study findings and constraints: After one year, T-cell counts and TCRbeta diversity mostly came from new T cells. Surviving thymic progenitors and recipient T cells were the source of high TCRbeta diversity at day 60 in some patients. In patients about two months after transplant, alpha-beta T cells reportedly arose from several hundred expanded graft clones.

Unique molecular identifiers were built into the TCRbeta library. Each CDR3 protein gets one entry after TCRdb re-called the PCR reads with MiXCR. The data show 700,000 to 950,000 distinct CDR3 sequences, approximately 15% seen once. The sequencing here drew on PBMCs, mostly from graft donor cells, taken 360 days after TCRalphabeta/CD19-depleted stem cell transplant. This chain connects TRBV20-1 to TRBJ2-1; TRBD2 aligns across 10 bases. The receptor comes from a male patient aged 10 to 17 who had a stem cell transplant for acute lymphoblastic leukemia, so the T cells may come from the graft donor. In DNA form, the CDR3 reads TGCAGTGCTAGACACCTCGGGACTAGCGTCGACAATGAGCAGTTCTTC. Translated: CSARHLGTSVDNEQFF.